This TCR beta chain was observed in a study of beta chain features in type 1 diabetes. V shed 5 bases, J shed 5 bases, and the junction held 6 bases outside the gene matches. Germline V CDR1 and CDR2: WNHNN, SYGVQD (reference sequence). This CDR3 spans 14 amino acids. Comments on this clone: Its antigen is unknown.

Study conclusions and caveats: There was a moderate but significant shortening of TCRB CDR3s in all four CD4+ subsets of Type 1 diabetes patients. In comparison with healthy donors, patients had naive, central memory and Treg TCRB repertoires that appeared more similar.

Each sorted population was over 98% pure. Expressed TCRB transcripts were sequenced because the entire RNA isolate underwent reverse transcription. Profiling relied on immunoSEQ multiplex PCR, and the TCRdb table lists in-frame clones only, not all of them. This sample yields 300,000 or so clones, of which roughly 9% are seen a single time; over 0.95% belongs to the top ten. Sequenced material: central memory CD4+ T cells from blood. V is TRBV10-1 and J is TRBJ1-1; TRBD1 matches 9 bases. This receptor was taken from a man aged 25 to 40 with type 1 diabetes. The CDR3 nucleotides are TGCGCCAGCAGTCGGGACAGGGTGGGGACTGAAGCTTTCTTT. It translates to CASSRDRVGTEAFF.